This is a list of T cell receptor beta chains from one sample in a study of blood T cell repertoires in COVID-19. Clones were read by immunoSEQ multiplex PCR, and TCRdb kept only the in-frame ones, dropping some. The repertoire has some 150,000 clones, around 84% of them found once; the top ten carry under 2%. The sequencing sample was made of peripheral blood. These receptors all come from a man older than 75 with acute or convalescent COVID-19. CDR3s include the opening cysteine and the closing phenylalanine or tryptophan. D genes are given only for firm matches. A clone size is listed for some rows: how often the clone was seen (once, few, many), or a class if it is expanded.

TRBV7-2	-	TRBJ1-1	-	CASLEQLNTEAFF	TGTGCCAGTCTTGAACAGCTGAACACTGAAGCTTTCTTT
TRBV9	-	TRBJ2-7	TRBD1	CASSPGTGVSHEQYF	TGTGCCAGCAGCCCGGGGACAGGGGTAAGCCACGAGCAGTACTTC
TRBV9	once	TRBJ1-1	-	CASSVDRGLTEAFF	TGTGCCAGCAGCGTAGATCGAGGACTCACTGAAGCTTTCTTT
TRBV5-8	-	TRBJ2-2	-	CASSLQITGELFF	TGTGCCAGCAGCTTGCAGATCACCGGGGAGCTGTTTTTT
TRBV6-1	-	TRBJ1-4	-	CASSARGNGGRGANEKLFF	TGTGCCAGCAGTGCACGGGGAAACGGGGGGAGGGGGGCCAATGAAAAACTGTTTTTT
TRBV7-8	-	TRBJ1-1	-	CASSWGAGRRTEAFF	TGTGCCAGCAGCTGGGGCGCAGGGCGCAGGACTGAAGCTTTCTTT
TRBV7-2	-	TRBJ1-1	-	CASSPYRWGGAEAFF	TGTGCCAGCTCTCCTTACCGTTGGGGGGGGGCTGAAGCTTTCTTT
TRBV30	once	TRBJ2-4	-	CAWANNIRGVKYF	TGTGCCTGGGCCAACAACATCAGGGGGGTGAAGTACTTC
TRBV7-2	few	TRBJ2-1	TRBD2	CASRTSGGNEQFF	TGTGCCAGCAGGACAAGCGGGGGGAATGAGCAGTTCTTC
TRBV18	-	TRBJ2-5	TRBD1	CASSPAKTGGKETQYF	TGTGCCAGCTCACCCGCGAAGACAGGGGGCAAAGAGACCCAGTACTTC
TRBV5-4	few	TRBJ1-6	TRBD1	CASSLGQGDSPLHF	TGTGCCAGCAGCTTGGGACAGGGTGATTCACCCCTCCACTTT